This T cell receptor beta chain originates from a study of beta chain features in type 1 diabetes. This clone was detected only a few times. Its specificity is unknown. The CDR3 loop spans 14 amino acids. V lost 1 base to trimming and J lost 7 bases; unmatched junction nucleotides: 6. Germline values: CDR1 SEHNR, CDR2 FQNEAQ (reference sequence). Every isolated RNA sample was fully reverse transcribed, so sequencing captured expressed TCRB transcripts. Here immunoSEQ multiplex PCR was the method, and the copy in TCRdb shows in-frame clones only, minus some. Of about 900,000 clones in the sample, about a sixth were seen once. The study, taken as a whole, reports: Cells with high TCR expression could be over-represented when cDNA is sequenced. When VDJ junctions were examined, type 1 diabetes patients showed fewer insertions and more deletions. No resolution was reached here on whether HLA type influences TCRB rearrangement. In every one of the four CD4+ subsets, TCRB CDR3s were moderately but significantly shorter in Type 1 diabetes patients.

The material sequenced was naive CD4+ T cells from blood. This receptor was taken from a woman between 18 and 29 years old in good health. The chain uses TRBV7-9 and TRBJ2-5, with 7 bases aligning to TRBD2. The CDR3 loop reads CASSLEWEGGTQYF. Written as DNA, the CDR3 is TGTGCCAGCAGCTTAGAGTGGGAGGGCGGGACCCAGTACTTC.